The sequence of this T cell receptor beta chain was determined in a study of OX40 agonist ivuxolimab in advanced cancers. Study-wide findings and caveats: Expanded clones tended on average to be more numerous among CD8+ T cells than CD4+.

Turning to this clone: Its cognate antigen is unknown.

Sequencing was performed with immunoSEQ multiplex PCR; in TCRdb, only in-frame clones are kept and a portion is missing. The sample yields fewer than 30,000 clones, approximately 78% seen once. CDR1 is LGHNA and CDR2 is YNFKEQ in the germline V gene. The ends were cut back, 1 base at V and 5 bases at J, with 11 bases in the middle. This CDR3 spans 15 amino acids. The rearrangement uses TRBV4-2 and TRBJ2-2, with a tentative D call TRBD2 (7 bases). This clonotype originated in an adult with an advanced solid tumor such as melanoma, head and neck, liver or kidney cancer. The starting material was CD4+ or CD8+ T cells sorted from blood, obtained in a trial of the OX40 agonist ivuxolimab. CDR3 protein: CASSQVGGRTGELFF. DNA of the CDR3: TGTGCCAGCAGCCAAGTCGGGGGGCGTACCGGGGAGCTGTTTTTT.